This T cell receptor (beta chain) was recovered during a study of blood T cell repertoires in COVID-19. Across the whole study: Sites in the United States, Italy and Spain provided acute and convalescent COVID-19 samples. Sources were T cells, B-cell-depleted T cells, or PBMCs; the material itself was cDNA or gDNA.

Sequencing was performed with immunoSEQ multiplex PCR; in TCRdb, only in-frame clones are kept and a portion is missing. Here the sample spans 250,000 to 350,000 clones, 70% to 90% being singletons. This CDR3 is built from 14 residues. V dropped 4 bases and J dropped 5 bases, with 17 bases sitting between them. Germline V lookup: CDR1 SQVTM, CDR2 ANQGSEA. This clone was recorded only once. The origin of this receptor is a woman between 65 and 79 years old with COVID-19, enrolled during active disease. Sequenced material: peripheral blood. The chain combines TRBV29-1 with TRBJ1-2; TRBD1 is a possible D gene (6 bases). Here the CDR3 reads CSVAAGGPGYGYTF. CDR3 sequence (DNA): TGCAGCGTTGCGGCGGGGGGCCCCGGGTATGGCTACACCTTC. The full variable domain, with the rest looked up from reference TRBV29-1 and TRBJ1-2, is SAVISQKPSRDICQRGTSLTIQCQVDSQVTMMFWYRQQPGQSLTLIATANQGSEATYESGFVIDKFPISRPNLTFSTLTVSNMSPEDSSIYLCSVAAGGPGYGYTFGSGTRLTVV.